This T cell receptor delta chain is from a study of gamma-delta T cells after stem cell transplantation. Trimming pared 3 bases from V and 0 bases from J, leaving 13 bases between. The CDR3 totals 15 residues. Per the germline V gene, CDR1 is GEAIGNYY and CDR2 is EKD. This clone was detected a few times. TCRdb used CATT to re-call clones from the RT-PCR reads. Among 2,100 or so delta-chain clones listed, less than 35% were seen once. This clonotype was obtained from a human donor. It is not recorded whose cells these are; they may come from a transplant donor. Sequencing was done on a sample of gamma-delta T cells. The chain carries TRDV2 and TRDJ1; TRDD3 is a possible D gene (5 bases). CDR3 protein: CACDLLLGYTDKLIF. The CDR3 DNA reads as TGTGCCTGTGACCTTCTCCTGGGTTACACCGATAAACTCATCTTT.